This TCR beta chain comes out of a study of blood T cells in healthy people across ages. A J-beta primer mix and a sample-barcoded 5' primer were used in a second PCR of about 7 to 12 cycles. TCRdb used MiXCR to reprocess the 5' RACE reads, holding one entry per CDR3 protein. The sample consists of about 1,000,000 distinct CDR3 sequences, around 43% of them appearing once. The CDR3 is 18 residues long. Per germline, CDR1 MGHRA and CDR2 YSYEKL. Whole-study results and caveats: Higher naive T cell percentage went strongly together with higher TCR beta diversity.

As to this clonotype: No antigen is known for it.

The receptor comes from a woman aged 55-70 years in good health. The chain employs TRBV4-1 and TRBJ2-1; 8 bases map to TRBD2. The J call may be in error: the DNA end matches TRBJ2-7 better. Sequencing was performed on blood. CDR3 nucleotide sequence: TGCGCCAGCAGCCAGCCTGGTGGGTTTAGCGGGGCGAACAATGAGCAGTACTTC. Translated: CASSQPGGFSGANNEQYF.